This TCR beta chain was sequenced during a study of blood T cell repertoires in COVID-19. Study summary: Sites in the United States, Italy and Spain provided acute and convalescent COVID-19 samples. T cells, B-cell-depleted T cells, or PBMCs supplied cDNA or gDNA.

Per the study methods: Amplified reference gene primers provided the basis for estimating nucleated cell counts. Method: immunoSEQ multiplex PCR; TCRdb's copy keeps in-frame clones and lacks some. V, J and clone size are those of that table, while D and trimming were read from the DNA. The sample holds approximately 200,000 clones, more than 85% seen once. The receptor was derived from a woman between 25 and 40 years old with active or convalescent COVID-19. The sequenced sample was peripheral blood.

This CDR3 reads CASSLVLARETQYF. The CDR3 DNA is TGTGCCAGCAGCTTAGTGCTAGCTAGGGAGACCCAGTACTTC. The J gene is TRBJ2-5, the V gene TRBV7-9, with TRBD2 as a possible D gene (5 bases). This CDR3 region has 14 residues. Germline V gene sequence: CDR1 SEHNR, CDR2 FQNEAQ (reference sequence). V shed 1 base and J shed 5 bases, with 11 bases lying between them.